This T cell receptor beta chain was found in a study of a mutant IDH1 vaccine in newly diagnosed glioma (dated by TCRdb to about 2021). In the study overall: Vaccination began 4-6 weeks after radiotherapy alone, or alongside temozolomide cycles in the chemotherapy-containing groups. The approximately 32 treated patients were around 62% male and about 38% female, with a mean age of roughly 40 years. Prior to enrollment, standard therapy consisting of radiotherapy alone, temozolomide alone, or radiochemotherapy with temozolomide had been administered to patients, with the combination being received by most patients. The week-35 safety follow-up took place at visit V12, and the week-47 end of study took place at visit V13. Peripheral blood samples were drawn at six visits, namely V03 (baseline), V05, V07, V10, V12 and V13. For exploratory analyses, longitudinal TCRB deep sequencing was carried out in about two dozen treated patients wherever samples were available. Findings and caveats that apply to the study as a whole: Pseudoprogression seemed to be unrelated to changes in the top peripheral T cell clonotypes found by TCRB sequencing. PBMC samples for TCRB deep sequencing were selected based on availability. Immune responses induced by the vaccine were seen in approximately 93% of patients across multiple MHC alleles. The authors noted that analyses of patient blood samples could not be reproduced because of sample limitations.

Regarding this clone: The clone's antigen remains unknown. No much larger clonotype is one base removed from it; base qualities were not supplied.

In the paper's terms, the time point label means: week 35, safety follow-up. A 20-mer mutant IDH1 peptide at 300 micrograms in Montanide made up each vaccine dose, which was injected subcutaneously together with topical imiquimod. Eight vaccinations were administered to patients in weeks 1, 3, 5, 7, 11, 15, 19 and 23, corresponding to visits V03 through V10. All donors had newly diagnosed IDH1-mutant astrocytomas of WHO grade 3 or 4 that showed loss of nuclear ATRX. The samples were drawn from NOA16, a multicentre, single-arm, open-label phase I trial in Germany that tested a mutant IDH1 peptide vaccine in humans for the first time. Genomic DNA for TCRB sequencing was extracted from EDTA blood using the DNeasy Blood and Tissue Kit. The library relied on the immunoSEQ multiplex PCR assay. Rearranged TCR beta chain sequences were amplified using the hsTCRB Kit according to the manufacturer's protocol. TCRB libraries were sequenced on an Illumina MiSeq. The original pipeline was this. Demultiplexing, trimming and gene mapping were performed with the kit vendor's proprietary platform. Entries here come from immuneACCESS through TCRdb and include only in-frame sequences with V and J called. Some clones fail to appear in such tables; in the studies checked, an unresolved V gene covers under half of the shortfall, and the cause of the remainder is unknown. The DNA was the basis for D and trimming; V, J and clone size are from that table. The sample yields about 32,000 clones; about four fifths were counted once. About 3% of the sample lies in the top ten.

Including the terminal cysteine and phenylalanine, the CDR3 comprises 15 residues. Kept here is only the CDR3 DNA, which spans 45 bases and is read in frame from base 1. The germline V gene yields SGHDT for CDR1 and YYEEEE for CDR2. The junction shows trimming of 3 bases on V and 0 bases on J, plus 11 bases between the germline ends. The V and J segments used are TRBV5-6 and TRBJ2-3, and possibly TRBD1, on 6 matching bases. The source was PBMCs, collected from a glioma patient whose treatment included an IDH1 peptide vaccine. The clonotype originates from a middle-aged man with glioma. Some clones in this sample may be carry-over from other donors' samples. The nucleotides are TGTGCCAGCAGCTGGGGACACTTGAGCACAGATACGCAGTATTTT. Its translation is CASSWGHLSTDTQYF.